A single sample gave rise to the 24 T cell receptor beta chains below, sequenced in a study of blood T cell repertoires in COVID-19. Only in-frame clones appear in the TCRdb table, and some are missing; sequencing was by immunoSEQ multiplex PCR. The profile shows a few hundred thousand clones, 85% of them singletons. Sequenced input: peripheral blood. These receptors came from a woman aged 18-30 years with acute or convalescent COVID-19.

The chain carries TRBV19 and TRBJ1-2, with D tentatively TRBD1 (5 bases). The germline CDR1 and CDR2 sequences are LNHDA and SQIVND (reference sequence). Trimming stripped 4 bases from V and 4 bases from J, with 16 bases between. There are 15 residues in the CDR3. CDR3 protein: CASSRGTGEGYGYTF. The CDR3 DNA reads TGTGCCAGTAGTAGGGGGACGGGAGAGGGCTATGGCTACACCTTC.

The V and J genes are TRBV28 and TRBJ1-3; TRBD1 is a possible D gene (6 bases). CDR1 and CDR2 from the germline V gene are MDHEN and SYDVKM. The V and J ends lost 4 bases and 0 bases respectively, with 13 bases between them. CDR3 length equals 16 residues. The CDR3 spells CASSSQGPLSGNTIYF. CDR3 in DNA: TGTGCCAGCAGTTCACAGGGCCCGCTCTCTGGAAACACCATATATTTT.

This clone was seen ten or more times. Written as DNA, the CDR3 is TGTGCCAGCAGCCCTCAGATCTCCGGGGAGCTGTTTTTT. The encoded protein is CASSPQISGELFF. V usage is TRBV7-9 and J usage is TRBJ2-2; the D is unclear. There are 13 residues in the CDR3. Germline V gives CDR1 SEHNR, CDR2 FQNEAQ (reference sequence). V lost 5 bases to trimming and J lost 6 bases, with 10 bases between them.

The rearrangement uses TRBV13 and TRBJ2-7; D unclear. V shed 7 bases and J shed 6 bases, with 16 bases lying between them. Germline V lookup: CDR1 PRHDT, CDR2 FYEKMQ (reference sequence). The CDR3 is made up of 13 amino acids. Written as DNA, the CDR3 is TGTGCCAGCACCACGAATCGGGTGGTCGAGCAGTACTTC. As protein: CASTTNRVVEQYF.

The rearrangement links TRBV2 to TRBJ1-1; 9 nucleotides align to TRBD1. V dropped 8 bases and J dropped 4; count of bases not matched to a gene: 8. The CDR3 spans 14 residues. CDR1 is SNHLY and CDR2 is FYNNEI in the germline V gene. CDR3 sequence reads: CASEGDRAGTEAFF. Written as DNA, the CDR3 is TGTGCCAGCGAGGGGGACAGGGCCGGCACTGAAGCTTTCTTT. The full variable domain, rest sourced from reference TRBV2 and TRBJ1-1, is EPEVTQTPSHQVTQMGQEVILRCVPISNHLYFYWYRQILGQKVEFLVSFYNNEISEKSEIFDDQFSVERPDGSNFTLKIRSTKLEDSAMYFCASEGDRAGTEAFFGQGTRLTVV.

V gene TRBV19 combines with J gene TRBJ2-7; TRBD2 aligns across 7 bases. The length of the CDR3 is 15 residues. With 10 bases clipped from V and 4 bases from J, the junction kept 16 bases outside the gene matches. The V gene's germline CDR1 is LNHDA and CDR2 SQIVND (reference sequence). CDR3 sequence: CATEDPSGGSYEQYF. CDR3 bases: TGTGCCACAGAGGACCCTAGCGGCGGGAGTTACGAGCAGTACTTC.

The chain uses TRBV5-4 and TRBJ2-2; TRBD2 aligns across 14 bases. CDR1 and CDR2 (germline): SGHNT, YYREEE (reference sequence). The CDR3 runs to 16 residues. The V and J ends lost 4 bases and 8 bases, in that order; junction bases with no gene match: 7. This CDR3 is CASSLGTSGSGGELFF. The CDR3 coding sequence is TGTGCCAGCAGCCTCGGGACTAGCGGGAGCGGAGGGGAGCTGTTTTTT. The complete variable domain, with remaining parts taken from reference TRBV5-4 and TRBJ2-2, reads ETGVTQSPTHLIKTRGQQVTLRCSSQSGHNTVSWYQQALGQGPQFIFQYYREEENGRGNFPPRFSGLQFPNYSSELNVNALELDDSALYLCASSLGTSGSGGELFFGEGSRLTVL.

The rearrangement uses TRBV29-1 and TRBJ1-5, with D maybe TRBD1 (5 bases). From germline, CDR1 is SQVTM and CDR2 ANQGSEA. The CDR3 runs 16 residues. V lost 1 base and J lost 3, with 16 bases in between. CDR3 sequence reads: CSVEVEGDLDNQPQHF. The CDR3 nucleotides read TGCAGCGTTGAAGTGGAAGGGGATCTTGACAATCAGCCCCAGCATTTT.

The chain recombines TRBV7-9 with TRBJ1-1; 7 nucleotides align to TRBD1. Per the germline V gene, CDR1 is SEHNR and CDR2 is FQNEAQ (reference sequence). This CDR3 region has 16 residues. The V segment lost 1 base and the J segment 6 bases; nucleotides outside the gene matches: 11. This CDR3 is CASSLERSTGKSEAFF. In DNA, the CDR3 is TGTGCCAGCAGCTTAGAAAGGTCGACAGGGAAATCTGAAGCTTTCTTT.

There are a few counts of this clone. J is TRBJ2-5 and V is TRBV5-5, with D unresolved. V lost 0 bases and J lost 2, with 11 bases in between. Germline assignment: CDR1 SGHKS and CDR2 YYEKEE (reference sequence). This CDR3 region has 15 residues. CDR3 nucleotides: TGTGCCAGCAGCTTGGCCGGTAACAGACAAGAGACCCAGTACTTC. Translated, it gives CASSLAGNRQETQYF. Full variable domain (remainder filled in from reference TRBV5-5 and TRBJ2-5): DAGVTQSPTHLIKTRGQQVTLRCSPISGHKSVSWYQQVLGQGPQFIFQYYEKEERGRGNFPDRFSARQFPNYSSELNVNALLLGDSALYLCASSLAGNRQETQYFGPGTRLLVL.

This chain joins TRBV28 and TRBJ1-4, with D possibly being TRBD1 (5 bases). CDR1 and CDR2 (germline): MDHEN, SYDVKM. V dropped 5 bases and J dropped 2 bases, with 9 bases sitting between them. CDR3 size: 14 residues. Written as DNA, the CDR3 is TGTGCCAGCAGTCTCCGACAGACTAATGAAAAACTGTTTTTT. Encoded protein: CASSLRQTNEKLFF.

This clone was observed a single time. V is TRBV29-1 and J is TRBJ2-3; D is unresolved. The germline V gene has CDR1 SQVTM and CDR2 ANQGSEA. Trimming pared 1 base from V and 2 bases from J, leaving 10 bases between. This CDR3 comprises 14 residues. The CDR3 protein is CSVEGGVNTDTQYF. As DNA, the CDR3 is TGCAGCGTTGAAGGAGGCGTGAACACAGATACGCAGTATTTT.

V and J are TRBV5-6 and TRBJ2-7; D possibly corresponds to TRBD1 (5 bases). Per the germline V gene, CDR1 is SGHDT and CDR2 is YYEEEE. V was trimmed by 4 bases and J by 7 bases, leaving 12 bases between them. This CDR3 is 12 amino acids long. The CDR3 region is CASSQGVWEQYF. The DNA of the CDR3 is TGTGCCAGCAGCCAAGGGGTGTGGGAGCAGTACTTC. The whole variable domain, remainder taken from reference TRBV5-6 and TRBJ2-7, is DAGVTQSPTHLIKTRGQQVTLRCSPKSGHDTVSWYQQALGQGPQFIFQYYEEEERQRGNFPDRFSGHQFPNYSSELNVNALLLGDSALYLCASSQGVWEQYFGPGTRLTVT.

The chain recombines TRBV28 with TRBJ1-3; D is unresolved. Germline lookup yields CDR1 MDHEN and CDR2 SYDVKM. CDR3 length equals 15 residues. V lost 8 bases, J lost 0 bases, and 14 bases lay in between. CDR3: CASSPPRGSGNTIYF. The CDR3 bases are TGTGCCAGCTCGCCGCCCCGGGGCTCTGGAAACACCATATATTTT.

CDR3 residues: CASGMGLAGTTQYF. CDR3 nucleotides: TGTGCTAGTGGGATGGGACTAGCGGGGACGACCCAGTACTTC. The genes are TRBV12-5 and TRBJ2-5, with 13 bases identical to TRBD2. This CDR3 spans 14 amino acids. V gave up 6 bases and J gave up 7 bases; unmatched junction bases: 5. Germline CDR1 LGHNT, CDR2 FRNRAP.

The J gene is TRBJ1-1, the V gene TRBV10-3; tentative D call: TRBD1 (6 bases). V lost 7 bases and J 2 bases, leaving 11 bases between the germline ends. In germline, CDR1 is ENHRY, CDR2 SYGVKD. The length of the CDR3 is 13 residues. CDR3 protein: CAITDRTNTEAFF. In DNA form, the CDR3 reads TGTGCCATCACTGACAGGACTAACACTGAAGCTTTCTTT.

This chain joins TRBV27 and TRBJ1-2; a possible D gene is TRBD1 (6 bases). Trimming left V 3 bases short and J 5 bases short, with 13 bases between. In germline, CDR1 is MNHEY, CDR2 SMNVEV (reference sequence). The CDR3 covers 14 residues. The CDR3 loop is CASSFLQGRYGYTF. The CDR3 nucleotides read TGTGCCAGCAGTTTCCTACAGGGAAGGTATGGCTACACCTTC.

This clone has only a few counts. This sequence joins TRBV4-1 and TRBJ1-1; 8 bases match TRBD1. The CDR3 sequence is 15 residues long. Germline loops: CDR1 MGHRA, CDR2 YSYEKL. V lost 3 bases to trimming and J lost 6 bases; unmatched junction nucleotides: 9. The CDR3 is CASSHYSPGGPEAFF. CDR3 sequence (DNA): TGCGCCAGCAGCCACTATAGTCCAGGGGGCCCTGAAGCTTTCTTT.

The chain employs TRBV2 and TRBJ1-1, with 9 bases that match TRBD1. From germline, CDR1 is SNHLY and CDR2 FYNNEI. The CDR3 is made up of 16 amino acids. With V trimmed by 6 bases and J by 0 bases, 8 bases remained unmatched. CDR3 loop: CASRKAGTGMNTEAFF. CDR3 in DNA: TGTGCCAGCAGGAAAGCCGGGACAGGGATGAACACTGAAGCTTTCTTT.

The CDR3 protein is CASSYQRQVLDEQYF. CDR3 coding DNA: TGTGCCAGCAGTTACCAACGACAGGTCCTTGACGAGCAGTACTTC. The chain couples TRBV6-5 to TRBJ2-7; maybe TRBD1 (6 bases). This CDR3 is 15 amino acids long. Germline CDR1 is MNHEY and CDR2 is SVGAGI. V lost 2 bases and J 5 bases, leaving 16 bases between the germline ends.

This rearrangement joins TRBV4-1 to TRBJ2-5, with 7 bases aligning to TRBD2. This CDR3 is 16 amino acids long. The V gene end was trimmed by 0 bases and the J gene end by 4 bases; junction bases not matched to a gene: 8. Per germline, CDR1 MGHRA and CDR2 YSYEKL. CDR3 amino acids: CASSQDPWDYIETQYF. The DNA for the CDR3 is TGCGCCAGCAGCCAAGATCCTTGGGACTACATAGAGACCCAGTACTTC.

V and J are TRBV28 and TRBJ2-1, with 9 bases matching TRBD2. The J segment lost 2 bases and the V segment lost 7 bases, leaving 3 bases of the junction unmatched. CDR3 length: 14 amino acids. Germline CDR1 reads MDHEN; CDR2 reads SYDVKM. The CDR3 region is CASIVAGAYNEQFF. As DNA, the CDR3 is TGTGCCAGCATCGTAGCGGGAGCCTACAATGAGCAGTTCTTC.

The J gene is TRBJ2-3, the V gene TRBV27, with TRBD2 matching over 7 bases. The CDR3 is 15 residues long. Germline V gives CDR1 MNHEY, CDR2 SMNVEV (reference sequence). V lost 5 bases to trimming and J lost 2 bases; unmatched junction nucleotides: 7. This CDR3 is CASSLSSGLTDTQYF. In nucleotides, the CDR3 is TGTGCCAGCAGTCTCTCTAGCGGTCTCACAGATACGCAGTATTTT.

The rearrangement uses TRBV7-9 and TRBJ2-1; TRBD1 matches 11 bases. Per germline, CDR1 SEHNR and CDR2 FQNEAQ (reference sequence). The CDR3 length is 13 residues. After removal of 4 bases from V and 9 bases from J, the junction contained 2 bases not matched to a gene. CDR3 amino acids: CASSSGQGVEQFF. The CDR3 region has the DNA TGTGCCAGCAGCTCGGGACAGGGGGTTGAGCAGTTCTTC.